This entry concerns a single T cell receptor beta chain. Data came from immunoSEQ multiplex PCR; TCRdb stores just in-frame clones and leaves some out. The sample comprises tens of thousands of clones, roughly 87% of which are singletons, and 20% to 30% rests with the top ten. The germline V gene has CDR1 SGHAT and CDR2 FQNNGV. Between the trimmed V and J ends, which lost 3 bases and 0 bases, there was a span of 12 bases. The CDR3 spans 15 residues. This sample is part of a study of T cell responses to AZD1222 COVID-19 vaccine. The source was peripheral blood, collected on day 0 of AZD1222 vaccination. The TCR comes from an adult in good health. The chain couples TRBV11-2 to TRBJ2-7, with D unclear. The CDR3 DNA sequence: TGTGCCAGCAGCTTGCGAGGTACAAACTCCTACGAGCAGTACTTC. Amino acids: CASSLRGTNSYEQYF.